Sequencing of this TCR beta chain was carried out in a study of OX40 agonist ivuxolimab in advanced cancers. Whole-study context: Dose-escalation patients were diagnosed with hepatocellular carcinoma, melanoma, renal cell cancer or head and neck cancer. Three patients responded partially, comprising one with hepatocellular carcinoma and two with cutaneous melanoma.

On cycle 4 day 1 and cycle 7 day 1, as well as at baseline, blood was sampled. Libraries were prepared by immunoSEQ multiplex PCR; TCRdb keeps only in-frame clonotypes and omits some of them. The table shows nearly 70,000 clones, with 65% to 90% occurring only once. V shed 4 bases and J shed 6 bases, with 22 bases lying between them. CDR1 is SGHTA, CDR2 FQGNSA, per germline. The CDR3 is 16 amino acids. Study-level results: At 0.1 to 3.0 mg/kg and by week 6, CD4+ and CD8+ T cells in the blood had expanded clonally.

In regard to this clone: Its antigen remains unknown.

The chain joins TRBV7-2 to TRBJ2-7; possibly TRBD2 for D (6 bases). The receptor's source is an adult with an advanced solid tumor such as melanoma, head and neck, liver or kidney cancer. Sequences were derived from CD4+ or CD8+ T cells sorted from blood, sampled in a trial of the OX40 agonist ivuxolimab. The CDR3 region is CASSSPADYPRVEQYF. CDR3 in DNA: TGTGCCAGCAGCTCGCCCGCGGACTATCCCCGGGTCGAGCAGTACTTC.